The 2 T cell receptor beta chains given below trace back to one sample, sequenced in a study of T cell changes during pregnancy in multiple sclerosis (dated by TCRdb to between 2018 and 2021). Library preparation was by the immunoSEQ multiplex PCR assay. TCRdb re-hosts the immuneACCESS table, in-frame sequences only. Its copies lack some clones; in the studies checked, an unresolved V gene accounts for under half of them, and the cause for the rest is not known. For this sample the table gives approximately 97,000 clones, of which 75% to 95% were detected only once. The ten top clones hold approximately 0.8% of the sample. The material sequenced was peripheral blood, taken in the second trimester of pregnancy. The receptors were sampled from a female donor in good health, enrolled as a control in a pregnancy study.

This chain connects TRBV15 to TRBJ2-1; weak D call: TRBD2 (6 bases). Germline V CDR1 and CDR2: LNHNV, YYDKDF (reference sequence). V lost 5 bases to trimming and J lost 4 bases, with 27 bases between them. This CDR3 has 19 residues. The CDR3 nucleotides read TGTGCCACCAGCCAAACGGGGGAGCGGACCTTCTTCTTATACAATGAGCAGTTCTTC. The encoded protein is CATSQTGERTFFLYNEQFF.

The chain has TRBV7-2 and TRBJ2-3, with 9 bases fitting TRBD2. The V gene's germline CDR1 is SGHTA and CDR2 FQGNSA. Trimming removed 1 base from V and 4 bases from J; junction bases left unmatched: 6. The CDR3 has 16 amino acids. The CDR3 region is CASSLVWRGGSDTQYF. Written as DNA, the CDR3 is TGTGCCAGCAGCTTAGTTTGGCGGGGGGGGTCAGATACGCAGTATTTT.